This T cell receptor beta chain was recorded in a study of blood T cell repertoires in COVID-19. About the research overall: Samples came from the United States, Italy and Spain, spanning acute and convalescent COVID-19. In each case, the material was cDNA or gDNA derived from T cells, B-cell-depleted T cells, or PBMCs.

Under the authors' procedure: Amplification from reference gene primers served as the basis for estimated nucleated cell counts. Measured with immunoSEQ multiplex PCR; TCRdb has only the in-frame clones, and not every one. V and J calls plus clone size are reproduced from that table; the DNA served to infer D and trimming. In the table there are over 250,000 clones, 65% to 90% of which are singletons. Germline lookup yields CDR1 SGHAT and CDR2 FQNNGV. Deletions cut 5 bases from V and 2 bases from J, with 14 bases between. CDR3 length equals 15 residues. The sequence came from a human donor in a cohort sampled during active COVID-19. The chain uses TRBV11-2 and TRBJ2-3, with D maybe TRBD2 (5 bases). Material: peripheral blood. CDR3 region: CASSRTGGTTDTQYF. In DNA, the CDR3 is TGTGCCAGCAGCCGGACTGGAGGTACCACAGATACGCAGTATTTT.